This T cell receptor beta chain stems from a study of blood T cells in healthy people across ages. Study-level information: In model experiments, template switching was able to capture about one barcoded beta molecule for every two T cells that were present.

Russia was home to the donors, healthy Caucasian individuals aged roughly 6 to 90. Sample-barcoded 5' priming and a J-beta primer mix drove a second PCR of about 6 to 12 cycles. Unique molecular identifiers of 12 random nucleotides labeled each cDNA. Using its own MiXCR run on the 5' RACE reads, TCRdb lists one record per CDR3 protein. The sample lists just under 900,000 distinct CDR3 sequences; around 26% were seen once. In the case of this clonotype: Its antigen is as yet unknown. Being one base from a much bigger clone, this may be a read error.

Germline V gene lookup returns CDR1 SGHVS and CDR2 FNYEAQ. This CDR3 region has 15 residues. V shed 5 bases and J 5 bases; nucleotides not matched to a gene: 11. Study-level findings and limits: Greater diversity and more naive CD4+ cells were seen in long-lived donors than in aged donors.

The rearrangement joins TRBV7-6 to TRBJ2-5; TRBD1 aligns across 7 bases. The clonotype comes from a woman aged 80 or older in good health. The sample consisted of blood. Here the CDR3 reads CASSLHRDSHETQYF. CDR3 DNA: TGTGCCAGCAGCCTTCACCGGGACAGCCATGAGACCCAGTACTTC.